This T cell receptor beta chain was observed in a study of chemoradiotherapy in HPV16-positive cancers. The CDR3 extends over 15 amino acids. V trimming: 3 bases; J trimming: 4 bases; junction bases outside the gene matches: 7. CDR1 is SGHDT and CDR2 is YYEEEE in the germline V gene. Clones were read by immunoSEQ multiplex PCR, and TCRdb kept only the in-frame ones, dropping some. Of around 5,000 clones in the sample, roughly 82% are singletons; the top ten hold roughly a sixth. Sequencing was performed on tumor tissue, taken from a patient who underwent chemoradiotherapy. The chain has TRBV5-6 and TRBJ2-7, with 10 bases fitting TRBD2. The TCR originated in a human donor with HPV-associated anogenital cancer. The CDR3: CASSSPGLALYEQYF. CDR3 DNA sequence: TGTGCCAGCAGCTCCCCGGGACTAGCGTTGTACGAGCAGTACTTC.